Detailed here is one T cell receptor beta chain. Profiled with immunoSEQ multiplex PCR; TCRdb holds only in-frame clones, not every one. This table has nearly 2 million clones, about 94% appearing once. Naive-designated CD8 cells lacked CD45RO, were positively enriched for CCR7, and omitted terminally differentiated effector memory CD45RA+ cells. Those who donated, Caucasian adults without exception, all lived in Nashville, Tennessee. This sample was taken from a study of shared clonotypes between healthy human individuals. As for the study in general: Every donor yielded three CD4 naive, three CD4 memory, two CD8 naive and one CD8 memory plate.

The CDR3 contains 16 residues. The germline gives CDR1 LNHNV, CDR2 YYDKDF (reference sequence). With 4 bases removed from V and 1 base from J, the gap between germline ends came to 13 bases. The specimen was naive CD8+ T cells sorted from blood. The source is a man aged 18 to 35 in good health. This rearrangement joins TRBV15 to TRBJ2-2; either TRBD1 or TRBD2 may supply D (5 bases each). CDR3 in DNA: TGTGCCACCAGCACCAGGGCCGGGGAGAACACCGGGGAGCTGTTTTTT. Its translation is CATSTRAGENTGELFF.